This T cell receptor beta chain was sequenced during a study of beta chain features in type 1 diabetes. This clone was seen more than once but under ten times. Its antigen is still unknown. Per donor, one heparinised blood draw averaged approximately 110 mL. Every bit of the isolated RNA underwent reverse transcription, so sequencing read expressed TCRB transcripts. TCRdb's table, derived via immunoSEQ multiplex PCR, lists solely in-frame clones and lacks some. This sample carries roughly 150,000 clones, 9% to 12% of them seen once, and the ten largest clones take more than 0.4%. Trimming pared 1 base from V and 4 bases from J, leaving 14 bases between. This CDR3 has 16 amino acids. The V gene's germline CDR1 is SGDLS and CDR2 YYNGEE. General study results and limits: PCR might pick shorter templates more often, in the same way for patients and controls. In all four CD4+ subsets, TCRB CDR3 length was significantly, moderately reduced in type 1 diabetes. Reduced insertions and increased deletions marked VDJ junctions in type 1 diabetes patients.

Input material: central memory CD4+ T cells from blood. This rearrangement joins TRBV9 to TRBJ2-2, with D possibly matching TRBD2 (6 bases). The origin of this receptor is a man under 40 with type 1 diabetes. CDR3 sequence: CASSVHGTSLTGELFF. CDR3 sequence (DNA): TGTGCCAGCAGCGTACACGGGACTTCTCTCACCGGGGAGCTGTTTTTT.